Listed below are T cell receptor beta chains from one sample, sequenced in a study of vaccination and CD4 T cells after COVID-19. Their antigens are not known. TCRdb analysed the PCR reads with MiXCR anew, one entry per CDR3 protein. The top ten clones hold approximately 4.2% of a sample with roughly 16,000 distinct CDR3 sequences, around 72% of them seen once. Sequencing used CD4+ T cells from blood, cultured in vitro. The receptors come from a human donor who had recovered from COVID-19. Both conserved end residues are part of each CDR3. Fields, in order: J gene, V gene, clone size, D gene, CDR3 DNA, CDR3 protein. The D gene is left open where the match is weak. For some rows the clone size is stated as once, few or many, or as a class when expanded; others skip it.

TRBJ1-2 TRBV6-5 few - TGTGCCAGCAGTTCAGTATTTTCAGGAACTTATGGCTACACCTTC CASSSVFSGTYGYTF
TRBJ2-3 TRBV7-2 - - TGTGCCAGCAGGGATAGGACTACCCCCACAGATACGCAGTATTTT CASRDRTTPTDTQYF
TRBJ2-1 TRBV6-2/TRBV6-3 - - TGTGCCAGCCGCGGCCAGGGCTACAATGAGCAGTTCTTC CASRGQGYNEQFF
TRBJ2-2 TRBV6-2/TRBV6-3 - - TGTGCCTCAGCAGTGGTGCCGGGGAGCACCGGGGAGCTGTTTTTT CASAVVPGSTGELFF
TRBJ2-2 TRBV19 - - TGTGCCAGTACCACGGGTACGAACACCGGGGAGCTGTTTTTT CASTTGTNTGELFF
TRBJ2-3 TRBV27 - TRBD2 TGTGCCAGCAGTCCCTTCCGGACTAGCGGGAGAACAGATACGCAGTATTTT CASSPFRTSGRTDTQYF
TRBJ2-7 TRBV5-4 - TRBD2 TGTGCCAGCAGCTTAGGCGGGGGGGGCCTATACGAGCAGTACTTC CASSLGGGGLYEQYF
TRBJ1-6 TRBV7-2 - - TGTGCCAGCAGTCCGAACCACCGACGGGCCATCTCCTATAATTCACCCCTCCACTTT CASSPNHRRAISYNSPLHF
TRBJ1-2 TRBV6-1 - - TGTGCCAGCAGCTCCGACGCCTTTGGGGGGCGGTCGGGTGGCTACACCTTC CASSSDAFGGRSGGYTF
TRBJ2-1 TRBV7-2 few - TGTGCCAGCAGCTTAGTAGGGGGGAATGAGCAGTTCTTC CASSLVGGNEQFF
TRBJ1-1 TRBV7-2 - TRBD1 TGTGCCAGCAGCTTAGCGGGACAGGGGGCGCATCGGGAAGCTTTCTTT CASSLAGQGAHREAFF
TRBJ1-5 TRBV20-1 - - TGCAGTGCTAGAATACAGGGCAATCAGCCCCAGCATTTT CSARIQGNQPQHF
TRBJ1-5 TRBV30 - - TGTGCCTGGAGTCGGTTGGCCGGCAATCAGCCCCAGCATTTT CAWSRLAGNQPQHF
TRBJ2-5 TRBV7-7 - TRBD2 TGTGCTAGCAGCTTAGCCGGGGGGAAAGGGGAGACCCAGTACTTC CASSLAGGKGETQYF
TRBJ1-5 TRBV6-5 - - TGTGCCAGCAGTTGGACAGAAAGAGTAAATCAGCCCCAGCATTTT CASSWTERVNQPQHF
TRBJ2-7 TRBV18 - TRBD2 TGTGCCAGCTCACCTTTAGCTAGCGGGATATCCTACGAGCAGTACTTC CASSPLASGISYEQYF
TRBJ1-1 TRBV10-1 few TRBD1 TGCGCCAGCGCCCCCAGGACAGGTTTGAACACTGAAGCTTTCTTT CASAPRTGLNTEAFF
TRBJ2-5 TRBV24-1 - - TGTGCCACCAGTGACACACTCGTCGAGACCCAGTACTTC CATSDTLVETQYF
TRBJ1-1 TRBV15 - TRBD1 TGTGCCACCAGCAGAGATCCCCGGACAGGTACGGGAAACACTGAAGCTTTCTTT CATSRDPRTGTGNTEAFF
TRBJ2-7 TRBV7-9 - TRBD1 TGTGCCAGCAGCCGTTTTAAGACAGGGACCTCCTACGAGCAGTACTTC CASSRFKTGTSYEQYF
TRBJ1-6 TRBV28 - - TGTGCCAGCAGTGGGGAGACAGGAATCTCCTATAATTCACCCCTCCACTTT CASSGETGISYNSPLHF
TRBJ1-2 TRBV10-3 - - TGTGCCATCACTCACGACAGTTATGGCTACACCTTC CAITHDSYGYTF
TRBJ1-5 TRBV20-1 - - TGCAGTGCTAGTGGGGGTCCCGCGGACGAACCCCAGCATTTT CSASGGPADEPQHF
TRBJ1-4 TRBV24-1 few TRBD1 TGTGCCACCAGTGATTCGCAACCGGGACAGGGTAATGAAAAACTGTTTTTT CATSDSQPGQGNEKLFF
TRBJ2-7 TRBV20-1 - TRBD1 TGCAGCGCTACCCGGGACAGGGGATACGAGCAGTACTTC CSATRDRGYEQYF
TRBJ2-7 TRBV20-1 - - TGCAGTGCACCACCCGCGGGAAGCTCCTACGAGCAGTACTTC CSAPPAGSSYEQYF
TRBJ1-1 TRBV7-2 - TRBD1 TGTGCCAGCAGCAGATTCCAGGGGGCGACTGAAGCTTTCTTT CASSRFQGATEAFF
TRBJ1-2 TRBV20-1 few - TGCAGTGCGTGGACGGGGTTCGGCGGCTACACCTTC CSAWTGFGGYTF
TRBJ1-2 TRBV20-1 - - TGCAGTGCTAGAGCCATGGGAGGTCTCGGAGGCTACACCTTC CSARAMGGLGGYTF
TRBJ2-5 TRBV28 - TRBD2 TGTGCCAGCAGTGGTACCGGGACTAGCCAAGAGACCCAGTACTTC CASSGTGTSQETQYF
TRBJ1-5 TRBV19 - - TGTGCCAGCGGGGTATCCCAGCATTTT CASGVSQHF
TRBJ2-7 TRBV6-5 once - TGTGCCAGCAGTTACTCGTTTGTCTTTGGAGAGGCCCAGTACTTC CASSYSFVFGEAQYF
TRBJ1-5 TRBV2 - - TGTGCCAGCAGACGGGTAACTCAGCCCCAGCATTTT CASRRVTQPQHF
TRBJ1-5 TRBV20-1 - - TGCAGTGCTAGAGTCGATTTCACCGGCAATCAGCCCCAGCATTTT CSARVDFTGNQPQHF
TRBJ1-5 TRBV6-5 - TRBD1 TGTGCCAGCAGTTACGGGCGACAGGGGGGTCAGCCCCAGCATTTT CASSYGRQGGQPQHF
TRBJ2-2 TRBV15 - - TGTGCCACCAGCAGAGGGGGCACCGGGGAGCTGTTTTTT CATSRGGTGELFF
TRBJ1-1 TRBV15 - - TGTGCCACCAGCATTGGGGGGCGTCTGGATGAAGCTTTCTTT CATSIGGRLDEAFF
TRBJ2-5 TRBV6-1 few - TGTGCCAGCAGCCCCACCCCCCAAGAGACCCAGTACTTC CASSPTPQETQYF
TRBJ1-2 TRBV19 few - TGTGCCAGTAGTATATCCTCCACGGGGGAGCGCTACACCTTC CASSISSTGERYTF
TRBJ2-4 TRBV20-1 - - TGCAGTGCGCCGCAGGTAGCCAAAAACATTCAGTACTTC CSAPQVAKNIQYF
TRBJ1-3 TRBV4-3 - - TGCGCCAGCAGCCAACTAGGGCAGGGGTCCGGAAACACCATATATTTT CASSQLGQGSGNTIYF
TRBJ2-7 TRBV19 - TRBD1 TGTGCCAGTAGTCCCCAGGGGGCGTCGTCTTACGAGCAGTACTTC CASSPQGASSYEQYF
TRBJ2-5 TRBV28 - - TGTGCCAGCAGTTTTCTTGAGACCCAGTACTTC CASSFLETQYF
TRBJ1-2 TRBV6-5 - - TGTGCCAGCAGTTATGGCCCCAACAGGGTGATGGGTGGCTACACCTTC CASSYGPNRVMGGYTF
TRBJ1-2 TRBV28 - TRBD1 TGTGCCAGCGGAAGGACAGGGTTGGGCTACACCTTC CASGRTGLGYTF
TRBJ1-5 TRBV19 once TRBD1 TGTGCCAGTAGTCGGACAGGGGATAGCAATCAGCCCCAGCATTTT CASSRTGDSNQPQHF
TRBJ2-7 TRBV6-1 - - TGTGCCAGCAGACAGGGTCTGTACGAGCAGTACTTC CASRQGLYEQYF
TRBJ2-5 TRBV20-1 - - TGCAGTGCCCCCGAGCGGCCACAAGAGACCCAGTACTTC CSAPERPQETQYF
TRBJ1-1 TRBV20-1 - - TGCAGTGCTATCAGGGCTGAAGCTTTCTTT CSAIRAEAFF
TRBJ1-2 TRBV19 - TRBD1 TGTGCCAGTTCGCTCACAGGGGGCCGGCGCTACACCTTC CASSLTGGRRYTF
TRBJ1-5 TRBV20-1 - - TGCAGTGCTACCGCCTCGGGGACCCCTAATCAGCCCCAGCATTTT CSATASGTPNQPQHF
TRBJ1-5 TRBV6-1 few - TGTGCCAGCAGTCCGAGGGGCTCGGGCAATCAGCCCCAGCATTTT CASSPRGSGNQPQHF
TRBJ2-5 TRBV7-2 - - TGTGCCAGCAGCCTATTGGGGACCCAGTACTTC CASSLLGTQYF
TRBJ1-6 TRBV20-1 - - TGCAGTGCTCCTGAGAGGAGGAATTCACCCCTCCACTTT CSAPERRNSPLHF
TRBJ2-7 TRBV4-2 - TRBD1 TGTGCCAGCGGCCCACCGGGGACAGGGGCCTACGAGCAGTACTTC CASGPPGTGAYEQYF
TRBJ2-5 TRBV7-2 few TRBD2 TGTGCCAGCAGCTCCCGGGGACTAGCGGGAGGGCCCCAGACCCAGTACTTC CASSSRGLAGGPQTQYF
TRBJ2-1 TRBV30 - - TGTGCCTGGAGGAAAACTAGCAATGAGCAGTTCTTC CAWRKTSNEQFF
TRBJ2-7 TRBV6-1 - TRBD1 TGTGCCAGCAACACCGGGACAGGGGTTTCAGAGCAGTACTTC CASNTGTGVSEQYF